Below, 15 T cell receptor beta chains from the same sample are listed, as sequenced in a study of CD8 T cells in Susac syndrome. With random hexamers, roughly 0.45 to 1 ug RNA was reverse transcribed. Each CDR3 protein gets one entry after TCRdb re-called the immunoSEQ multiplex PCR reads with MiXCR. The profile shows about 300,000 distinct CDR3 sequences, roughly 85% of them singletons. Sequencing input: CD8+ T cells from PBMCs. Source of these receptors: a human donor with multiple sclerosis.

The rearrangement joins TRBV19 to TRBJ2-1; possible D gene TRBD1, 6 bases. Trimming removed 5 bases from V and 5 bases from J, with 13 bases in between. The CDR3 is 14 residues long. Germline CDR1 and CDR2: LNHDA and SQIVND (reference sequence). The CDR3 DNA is TGTGCCAGTAGTTTCTTGGACAGCGACAATGAGCAGTTCTTC. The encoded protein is CASSFLDSDNEQFF.

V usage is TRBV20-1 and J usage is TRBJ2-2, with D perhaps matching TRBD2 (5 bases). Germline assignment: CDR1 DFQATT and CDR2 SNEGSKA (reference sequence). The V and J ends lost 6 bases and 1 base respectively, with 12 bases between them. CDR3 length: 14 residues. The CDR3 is CSASRGRNTGELFF. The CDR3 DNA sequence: TGCAGTGCCAGCCGTGGGAGGAACACCGGGGAGCTGTTTTTT.

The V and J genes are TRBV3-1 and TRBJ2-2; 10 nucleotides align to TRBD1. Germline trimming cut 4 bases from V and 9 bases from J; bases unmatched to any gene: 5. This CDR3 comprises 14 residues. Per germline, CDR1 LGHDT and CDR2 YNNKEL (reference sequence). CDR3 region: CASSLRQGARELFF. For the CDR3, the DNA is TGTGCCAGCAGCCTCCGACAGGGGGCGAGGGAGCTGTTTTTT.

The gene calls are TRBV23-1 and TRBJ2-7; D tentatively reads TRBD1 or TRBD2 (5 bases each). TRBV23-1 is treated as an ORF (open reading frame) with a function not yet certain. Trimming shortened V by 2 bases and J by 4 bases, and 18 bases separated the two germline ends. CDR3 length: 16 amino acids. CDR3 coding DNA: TGCGCCAGCAGTCAACCCTATTTGGGGGAAATTTACGAGCAGTACTTC. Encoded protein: CASSQPYLGEIYEQYF.

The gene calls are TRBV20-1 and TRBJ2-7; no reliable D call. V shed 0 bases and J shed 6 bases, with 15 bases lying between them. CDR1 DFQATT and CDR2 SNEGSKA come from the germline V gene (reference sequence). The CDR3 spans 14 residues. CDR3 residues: CSARDYMGSPEQYF. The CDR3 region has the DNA TGCAGTGCTAGAGACTATATGGGGTCCCCCGAGCAGTACTTC.

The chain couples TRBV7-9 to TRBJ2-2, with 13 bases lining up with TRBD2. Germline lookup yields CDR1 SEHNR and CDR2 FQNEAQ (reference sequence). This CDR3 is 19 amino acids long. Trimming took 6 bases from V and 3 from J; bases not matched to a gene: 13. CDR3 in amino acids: CASSRSWTSGRDDTGELFF. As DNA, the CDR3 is TGTGCCAGCAGTCGAAGCTGGACTAGCGGGAGAGATGACACCGGGGAGCTGTTTTTT.

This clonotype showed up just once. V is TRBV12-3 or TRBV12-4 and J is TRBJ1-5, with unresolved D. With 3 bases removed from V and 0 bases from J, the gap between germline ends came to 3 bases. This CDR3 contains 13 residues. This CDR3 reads CASSFVSNQPQHF. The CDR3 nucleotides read TGTGCCAGCAGTTTCGTTAGCAATCAGCCCCAGCATTTT.

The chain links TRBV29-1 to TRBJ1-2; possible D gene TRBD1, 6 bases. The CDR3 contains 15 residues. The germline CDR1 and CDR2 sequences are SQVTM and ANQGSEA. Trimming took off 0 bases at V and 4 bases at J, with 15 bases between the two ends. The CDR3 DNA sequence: TGCAGCGTTGAAGATATGGGGCAGGGGCTCTATGGCTACACCTTC. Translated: CSVEDMGQGLYGYTF. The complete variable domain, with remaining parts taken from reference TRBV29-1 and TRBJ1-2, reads SAVISQKPSRDICQRGTSLTIQCQVDSQVTMMFWYRQQPGQSLTLIATANQGSEATYESGFVIDKFPISRPNLTFSTLTVSNMSPEDSSIYLCSVEDMGQGLYGYTFGSGTRLTVV.

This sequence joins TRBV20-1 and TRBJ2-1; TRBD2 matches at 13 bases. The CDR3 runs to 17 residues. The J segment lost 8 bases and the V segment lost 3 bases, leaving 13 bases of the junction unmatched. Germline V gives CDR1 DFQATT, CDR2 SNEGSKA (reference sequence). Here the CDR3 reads CSASGTSGTAYLHEQFF. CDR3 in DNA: TGCAGTGCTAGCGGGACTAGCGGGACCGCTTACCTCCATGAGCAGTTCTTC.

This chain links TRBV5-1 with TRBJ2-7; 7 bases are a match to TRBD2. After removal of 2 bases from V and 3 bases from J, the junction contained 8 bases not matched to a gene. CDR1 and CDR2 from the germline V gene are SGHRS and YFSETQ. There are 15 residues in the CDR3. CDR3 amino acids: CASSFGLADYYEQYF. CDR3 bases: TGCGCCAGCAGCTTCGGTCTAGCGGACTACTACGAGCAGTACTTC.

The CDR3 loop reads CASSFGTLNTEAFF. CDR3 in DNA: TGTGCCAGCAGTTTCGGGACACTGAACACTGAAGCTTTCTTT. V usage is TRBV27 and J usage is TRBJ1-1, with a weak D call TRBD1 (6 bases). This CDR3 comprises 14 residues. The germline gives CDR1 MNHEY, CDR2 SMNVEV (reference sequence). Trimming took 3 bases from V and 0 from J, leaving 8 bases between them.

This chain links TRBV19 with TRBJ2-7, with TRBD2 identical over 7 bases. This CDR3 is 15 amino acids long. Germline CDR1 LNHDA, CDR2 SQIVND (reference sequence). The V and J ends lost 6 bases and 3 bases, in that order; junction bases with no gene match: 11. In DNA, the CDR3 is TGTGCCAGTAGCAATCTCGACGGGGGGATCTACGAGCAGTACTTC. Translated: CASSNLDGGIYEQYF.

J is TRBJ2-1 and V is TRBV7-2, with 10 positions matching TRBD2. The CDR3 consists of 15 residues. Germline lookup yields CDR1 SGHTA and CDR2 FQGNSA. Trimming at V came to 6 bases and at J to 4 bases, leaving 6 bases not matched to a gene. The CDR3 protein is CASSYSGRRYNEQFF. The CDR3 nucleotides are TGTGCCAGCAGTTATAGCGGGAGGAGATACAATGAGCAGTTCTTC.

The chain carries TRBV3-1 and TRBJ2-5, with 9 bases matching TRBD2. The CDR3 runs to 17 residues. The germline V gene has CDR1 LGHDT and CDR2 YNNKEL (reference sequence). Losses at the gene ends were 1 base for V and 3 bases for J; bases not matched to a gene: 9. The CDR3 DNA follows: TGTGCCAGCAGCCAAGTCTCCACTAGCGGGTGGGAAGAGACCCAGTACTTC. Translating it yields CASSQVSTSGWEETQYF.

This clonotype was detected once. The CDR3 loop is CATGSLAGGLGYEQYF. The CDR3, as DNA: TGTGCCACCGGCTCCCTAGCGGGAGGGCTAGGATACGAGCAGTACTTC. The rearrangement links TRBV15 to TRBJ2-7, with 12 nucleotides matching TRBD2. There are 16 residues in the CDR3. V gave up 8 bases and J gave up 4 bases; unmatched junction bases: 12. Germline V gives CDR1 LNHNV, CDR2 YYDKDF (reference sequence). The entire variable domain, with the rest obtained from reference TRBV15 and TRBJ2-7, is as follows: DAMVIQNPRYQVTQFGKPVTLSCSQTLNHNVMYWYQQKSSQAPKLLFHYYDKDFNNEADTPDNFQSRRPNTSFCFLDIRSPGLGDTAMYLCATGSLAGGLGYEQYFGPGTRLTVT.